This paragraph covers one T cell receptor (beta chain) sequence. The target antigen is unknown. The sample originates from a study of cytomegalovirus exposure and HLA in healthy donors. Broader study findings: It was found in a later analysis that first-cohort TCR clusters tended to co-occur in the approximately 130 validation repertoires. It was approximately 160 TCR beta chains that were listed as cytomegalovirus-associated.

Germline CDR1 and CDR2: SGHNT and YYREEE (reference sequence). The V and J ends lost 4 bases and 1 base respectively, with 8 bases between them. The CDR3 covers 14 residues. Assay used: immunoSEQ multiplex PCR; TCRdb lists only in-frame clones, some missing. The table has under 150,000 clones, roughly nine tenths seen once; the top ten hold about 0.75%. The sequence derives from a young man in good health and CMV-seronegative. The sequenced sample consisted of PBMCs. This chain connects TRBV5-4 to TRBJ1-4, with D hard to call. CDR3 sequence: CASSPGGTNEKLFF. For the CDR3, the DNA is TGTGCCAGCAGCCCCGGTGGAACTAATGAAAAACTGTTTTTT. The complete variable domain, with remaining parts taken from reference TRBV5-4 and TRBJ1-4, reads ETGVTQSPTHLIKTRGQQVTLRCSSQSGHNTVSWYQQALGQGPQFIFQYYREEENGRGNFPPRFSGLQFPNYSSELNVNALELDDSALYLCASSPGGTNEKLFFGSGTQLSVL.